This T cell receptor (beta chain) was captured by sequencing in a study of shared clonotypes between healthy human individuals. CDR1 SGHNT and CDR2 YYREEE come from the germline V gene (reference sequence). J lost 3 bases, V lost 5 bases, and 1 base had no gene match. The CDR3 runs 13 residues. Assay used: immunoSEQ multiplex PCR; TCRdb lists only in-frame clones, some missing. The data show about a million clones, around 77% seen once. The sequenced sample was memory CD4+ T cells from PBMCs. Subset: CD45RA-negative fraction. This sequence was found in a man in his late teens or twenties in good health. Some clones in this sample may be carry-over from other donors' samples. The V and J genes are TRBV5-4 and TRBJ2-2, with 7 bases that match TRBD1. CDR3 bases: TGTGCCAGCAGTAGGGGGCACACCGGGGAGCTGTTTTTT. Translated, it gives CASSRGHTGELFF.